The sequence of this TCR beta chain was determined in a study of blood T cell repertoires in COVID-19. Using immunoSEQ multiplex PCR, the repertoire was profiled, and TCRdb retains in-frame clones only, with some absent. The profile covers approximately 140,000 clones, with 80% to 85% appearing a single time and about 38% taken by the ten largest. Per germline, CDR1 SGHDT and CDR2 YYEEEE. This CDR3 region has 13 residues. The ends were cut back, 2 bases at V and 3 bases at J, with 8 bases in the middle. The receptor was derived from a human donor in a cohort sampled during active COVID-19. The rearrangement joins TRBV5-6 to TRBJ1-1, with D possibly matching TRBD1 (5 bases). The sample consisted of peripheral blood. CDR3 in DNA: TGTGCCAGCAGCTTAAGGGGCTACACTGAAGCTTTCTTT. Amino acid sequence: CASSLRGYTEAFF. The whole variable domain, filled in from reference TRBV5-6 and TRBJ1-1, reads DAGVTQSPTHLIKTRGQQVTLRCSPKSGHDTVSWYQQALGQGPQFIFQYYEEEERQRGNFPDRFSGHQFPNYSSELNVNALLLGDSALYLCASSLRGYTEAFFGQGTRLTVV.